These T cell receptor beta chains were read from a single sample in a study of cytomegalovirus exposure and HLA in healthy donors. This table comes from immunoSEQ multiplex PCR, and its TCRdb copy is limited to in-frame clones, with some not included. Here the sample spans about 91,000 clones, around 78% being singletons. Specimen: PBMCs. These receptors came from a male donor in good health and CMV-seropositive. Each CDR3 is given with its conserved first and last residue. A D gene is named only where the DNA matches it firmly. Clone size is shown for a subset of rows, as once, few, many or a class of expanded clone.

V,D,length,size,J,DNA,CDR3
TRBV6-5,TRBD2,14,.,TRBJ2-7,TGTGCCAGCACCTACCCGACTAGCGGCTACGAGCAGTACTTC,CASTYPTSGYEQYF
TRBV11-2,TRBD1,17,.,TRBJ2-2,TGTGCCAGCAGCTGGCGGACAGGGGGCGACCATGACGGGGAGCTGTTTTTT,CASSWRTGGDHDGELFF
TRBV5-1,.,15,.,TRBJ2-7,TGCGCCAGCAGCTTGGGGGCCACGTCTACTTACGAGCAGTACTTC,CASSLGATSTYEQYF
TRBV6-6,.,13,.,TRBJ2-7,TGTGCCAGCGCCGGGGGTAGTATCTACGAGCAGTACTTC,CASAGGSIYEQYF
TRBV7-2,TRBD1,14,once,TRBJ1-2,TGTGCCAGCAGCTCGGGACAGGGCGACTATGGCTACACCTTC,CASSSGQGDYGYTF
TRBV7-8,TRBD1,17,.,TRBJ2-1,TGTGCCAGCAGCCTAATATCCTACGGGACAGAATACAATGAGCAGTTCTTC,CASSLISYGTEYNEQFF
TRBV5-6,.,15,.,TRBJ2-3,TGTGCCAGCAGGTTAGCGGTAACTAGCACAGATACGCAGTATTTT,CASRLAVTSTDTQYF
TRBV7-2,.,15,.,TRBJ2-1,TGTGCCAGCAGCTTGACTAGACCCTTCGCCAATGAGCAGTTCTTC,CASSLTRPFANEQFF
TRBV5-1,TRBD1,15,.,TRBJ1-6,TGCGCCAGCAGCTTGAGCAGGGGGCAGAATTCACCCCTCCACTTT,CASSLSRGQNSPLHF
TRBV10-1,.,13,.,TRBJ2-7,TGCGCCAGCAGTCGACTTCAGGGCTACGAGCAGTACTTC,CASSRLQGYEQYF
TRBV27,.,14,few,TRBJ1-1,TGTGCCAGCAGTTTAAATTTCGTGACTACTGAAGCTTTCTTT,CASSLNFVTTEAFF
TRBV7-2,TRBD1,18,.,TRBJ1-6,TGTGCCAGCAGCTTAGGGCCATGGCAGGGGGCGTCTAATTCACCCCTCCACTTT,CASSLGPWQGASNSPLHF
TRBV7-2,TRBD2,14,few,TRBJ2-5,TGTGCCAGCAGCTCCCATAGCGGGGGTGGGACCCAGTACTTC,CASSSHSGGGTQYF
TRBV6-1,.,15,.,TRBJ2-7,TGTGCCAGCAGTGCCCCGGTTAGAGCCCCCTACGAGCAGTACTTC,CASSAPVRAPYEQYF
TRBV4-2,.,14,.,TRBJ1-6,TGTGCCAGCAGCCCCGGACTTCCCACTTCACCCCTCCACTTT,CASSPGLPTSPLHF
TRBV28,TRBD1,13,.,TRBJ1-2,TGTGCCAGCAGTCCCCACGGACAGGGGAGCTACACCTTC,CASSPHGQGSYTF
TRBV27,.,16,.,TRBJ1-4,TGTGCCAGCAGCCCAACCCCCCGGGGGGAGAATGAAAAACTGTTTTTT,CASSPTPRGENEKLFF
TRBV6-5,TRBD1,15,.,TRBJ2-7,TGTGCCAGCAGTAGAACGCAGGGGGCTGTCTACGAGCAGTACTTC,CASSRTQGAVYEQYF
TRBV6-1,TRBD1,17,.,TRBJ1-2,TGTGCCAGCAGTGTCCAACCTGAGACAGGGGGCCGTGGTGGCTACACCTTC,CASSVQPETGGRGGYTF
TRBV18,TRBD1,15,.,TRBJ2-7,TGTGCCAGCTCACCTGGGGACAGAATCTCCTACGAGCAGTACTTC,CASSPGDRISYEQYF
TRBV7-2,TRBD2,15,once,TRBJ2-2,TGTGCCTCGGACGGGGGGGCCATAAACACCGGGGAGCTGTTTTTT,CASDGGAINTGELFF
TRBV2,.,12,.,TRBJ2-3,TGTGCCAGCAGAGGACTATCATATACGCAGTATTTT,CASRGLSYTQYF
TRBV5-1,TRBD1,15,.,TRBJ2-3,TGCGCCAGCAGCGAGGGACAGTCAGGGGGAGATACGCAGTATTTT,CASSEGQSGGDTQYF
TRBV7-9,.,15,.,TRBJ2-7,TGTGCCAGCAGCTTAGAAGGAGACAGAGACTACGAGCAGTACTTC,CASSLEGDRDYEQYF
TRBV19,.,14,.,TRBJ1-2,TGTGCCAGTAGTTGGGGTGTTGGCGGGTTTGACTACACCTTC,CASSWGVGGFDYTF
TRBV7-2,TRBD2,17,.,TRBJ2-5,TGTGCCAGCAGCTTAGGGGGTAGCGGGGGACCTCAAGAGACCCAGTACTTC,CASSLGGSGGPQETQYF
TRBV18,.,17,.,TRBJ1-6,TGTGCCAGCTCACCACCGGGGGGAAGTGGCTATAATTCACCCCTCCACTTT,CASSPPGGSGYNSPLHF
TRBV29-1,.,13,.,TRBJ2-7,TGCAGCGTTGAGGAGGGGGCGGGTTACGAGCAGTACTTC,CSVEEGAGYEQYF
TRBV25-1,TRBD2,11,.,TRBJ2-1,TGTGCCAGCAGTGAAGGGACTAGCACGTTCTTC,CASSEGTSTFF
TRBV18,.,12,.,TRBJ2-7,TGTGCCAGCTCACCCGGCCGGAGCGAGCAGTACTTC,CASSPGRSEQYF
TRBV7-9,.,13,.,TRBJ1-4,TGTGCCAGCACGGACGGGGGTAATGAAAAACTGTTTTTT,CASTDGGNEKLFF
TRBV7-3,.,13,.,TRBJ1-5,TGTGCCAGCAGCCGCGATAGCAATCAGCCCCAGCATTTT,CASSRDSNQPQHF
TRBV19,TRBD1,16,.,TRBJ1-3,TGTGCCAGTAGTCTTGGACAGGGCGGCCCTGGAAACACCATATATTTT,CASSLGQGGPGNTIYF
TRBV5-4,TRBD2,16,.,TRBJ2-2,TGTGCCAGCAGCTTACTAGCGGGAATGGGTTCCGGGGAGCTGTTTTTT,CASSLLAGMGSGELFF
TRBV30,TRBD2,15,once,TRBJ2-3,TGTGCCTGGAGTCCCGGGACTAGCGCCACAGATACGCAGTATTTT,CAWSPGTSATDTQYF
TRBV7-9,TRBD1,16,.,TRBJ2-5,TGTGCCAGCAGCTCCCTGGGGACAGTGTACCAAGAGACCCAGTACTTC,CASSSLGTVYQETQYF
TRBV7-8,.,14,.,TRBJ2-5,TGTGCCAGCAGCTTAGCCCGTTATCGAGAGACCCAGTACTTC,CASSLARYRETQYF
TRBV7-3,TRBD1,17,.,TRBJ2-5,TGTGCCAGCAGCTTAAGGGGCCAGGGGGCAGCCCAAGAGACCCAGTACTTC,CASSLRGQGAAQETQYF
TRBV7-6,.,15,.,TRBJ1-6,TGTGCCAGCAGCTCCTACGGGGGAGGCAATTCACCCCTCCACTTT,CASSSYGGGNSPLHF
TRBV28,TRBD2,17,.,TRBJ2-2,TGTGCCAGCAGTTTACGGCTAGCGGGATCGAACACCGGGGAGCTGTTTTTT,CASSLRLAGSNTGELFF
TRBV2,.,15,.,TRBJ1-1,TGTGCCAGCGGGAACACCGGCCACACGACTAGGGGAGCTTTCTTT,CASGNTGHTTRGAFF
TRBV2,.,14,.,TRBJ2-5,TGTGCCAGCAGAGAAGGTGAGAGGACTGAGACCCAGTACTTC,CASREGERTETQYF
TRBV4-1,TRBD1,16,.,TRBJ2-1,TGCGCCAGCAGCCAAGTACAGGGGAAGCCCTACAATGAGCAGTTCTTC,CASSQVQGKPYNEQFF
TRBV28,.,16,.,TRBJ2-3,TGTGCCAGCAGTTTATCCAGCGGAACTAGCACAGATACGCAGTATTTT,CASSLSSGTSTDTQYF
TRBV10-3,TRBD1,16,once,TRBJ1-3,TGTGCCATCAGTGAGTCTGACAGGGCTTCTGGAAACACCATATATTTT,CAISESDRASGNTIYF
TRBV29-1,TRBD1,13,.,TRBJ1-1,TGCAGCGGTGTGGGACAGGGGAACACTGAAGCTTTCTTT,CSGVGQGNTEAFF